This passage covers 12 T cell receptor beta chains from one sample sequenced in a study of shared clonotypes between healthy human individuals. The repertoire was sequenced with immunoSEQ multiplex PCR; TCRdb's copy has only in-frame clones and lacks some. The data contain around 2,000,000 clones, 85% to 95% of them singletons. Material for sequencing was naive CD4+ T cells sorted from blood. Indicated subset: CD45RA+ positively selected. All receptors come from a man aged 18 to 29 in good health.

V is TRBV27 and J is TRBJ1-4; D unresolved. Germline CDR1 reads MNHEY; CDR2 reads SMNVEV (reference sequence). V was trimmed by 5 bases and J by 3 bases, leaving 7 bases between them. CDR3 length: 13 residues. CDR3 residues: CASSRLANEKLFF. Here the CDR3 DNA reads TGTGCCAGCAGTCGCCTGGCTAATGAAAAACTGTTTTTT. Full variable domain (missing parts from reference TRBV27 and TRBJ1-4): EAQVTQNPRYLITVTGKKLTVTCSQNMNHEYMSWYRQDPGLGLRQIYYSMNVEVTDKGDVPEGYKVSRKEKRNFPLILESPSPNQTSLYFCASSRLANEKLFFGSGTQLSVL.

V usage is TRBV10-2 and J usage is TRBJ2-2; D is possibly TRBD2 (7 bases). The V and J ends lost 0 bases and 5 bases respectively, with 19 bases between them. The CDR3 consists of 18 residues. The V gene's germline CDR1 is WSHSY and CDR2 SAAADI. The CDR3 nucleotides are TGCGCCAGCAGTGAGTCGGGAGGGGGGGTACGAAGAACCGGGGAGCTGTTTTTT. Its translation is CASSESGGGVRRTGELFF.

The V call is TRBV29-1, the J call TRBJ2-1, with TRBD2 identical over 14 bases. From germline, CDR1 is SQVTM and CDR2 ANQGSEA. CDR3 size: 16 residues. Losses at the gene ends were 3 bases for V and 4 bases for J; bases not matched to a gene: 5. The CDR3 region has the DNA TGCAGCGTTGACGGACTAGCGGGAGGAGCATACAATGAGCAGTTCTTC. It codes for CSVDGLAGGAYNEQFF.

The gene calls are TRBV5-1 and TRBJ2-3; possible D gene TRBD2, 5 bases. This CDR3 is built from 14 residues. The V end was cut by 4 bases, the J end by 1 base, with 10 bases between. Germline V gene data show CDR1 as SGHRS and CDR2 as YFSETQ. The CDR3 nucleotides are TGCGCCAGCAGCACGGACTGGCGCACAGATACGCAGTATTTT. This translates into CASSTDWRTDTQYF. The entire variable domain, with the rest obtained from reference TRBV5-1 and TRBJ2-3, is as follows: KAGVTQTPRYLIKTRGQQVTLSCSPISGHRSVSWYQQTPGQGLQFLFEYFSETQRNKGNFPGRFSGRQFSNSRSEMNVSTLELGDSALYLCASSTDWRTDTQYFGPGTRLTVL.

This chain joins TRBV5-1 and TRBJ2-1; D is perhaps TRBD1 or TRBD2 (5 bases each). CDR3 length: 15 amino acids. From germline, CDR1 is SGHRS and CDR2 YFSETQ. V gave up 2 bases and J gave up 6 bases, with 15 bases separating them. CDR3 sequence: CASSFLGAPGNEQFF. The CDR3 DNA is TGCGCCAGCAGCTTCCTCGGGGCCCCGGGCAATGAGCAGTTCTTC.

V and J are TRBV7-2 and TRBJ1-5; D is unclear. Germline assignment: CDR1 SGHTA and CDR2 FQGNSA. Trimming shortened V by 5 bases and J by 0 bases, and 11 bases separated the two germline ends. The CDR3 extends over 15 amino acids. The CDR3 coding sequence is TGTGCCAGCAGCGAGGCGATTTATAGCAATCAGCCCCAGCATTTT. Its translation is CASSEAIYSNQPQHF.

The chain has TRBV5-1 and TRBJ2-3, with TRBD2 as a possible D gene (5 bases). The CDR3 covers 15 residues. CDR1 is SGHRS and CDR2 is YFSETQ in the germline V gene. V was pared by 6 bases and J by 1 base, with 15 bases between. CDR3 loop: CASTLGSLGTDTQYF. DNA of the CDR3: TGCGCCAGCACACTAGGGAGCCTCGGCACAGATACGCAGTATTTT.

This clone was picked up one time. The V and J genes are TRBV5-1 and TRBJ2-7; D call uncertain. Per germline, CDR1 SGHRS and CDR2 YFSETQ. This CDR3 has 15 amino acids. V lost 4 bases and J lost 5, with 19 bases in between. The CDR3 DNA reads as TGCGCCAGCAGCCCCCCCGGGTTTGCACTTGACGAGCAGTACTTC. Its protein is CASSPPGFALDEQYF. Full variable domain (rest looked up from reference TRBV5-1 and TRBJ2-7): KAGVTQTPRYLIKTRGQQVTLSCSPISGHRSVSWYQQTPGQGLQFLFEYFSETQRNKGNFPGRFSGRQFSNSRSEMNVSTLELGDSALYLCASSPPGFALDEQYFGPGTRLTVT.

The gene calls are TRBV2 and TRBJ2-1, with TRBD1 matching 9 bases. Germline V gives CDR1 SNHLY, CDR2 FYNNEI. The CDR3 runs to 14 residues. With 5 bases clipped from V and 9 bases from J, the junction kept 8 bases outside the gene matches. The CDR3 loop is CASSLGQGLSEQFF. The CDR3 coding sequence is TGTGCCAGCAGTTTGGGACAGGGACTTAGTGAGCAGTTCTTC.

The genes are TRBV18 and TRBJ2-7; no reliable D call. V was trimmed by 6 bases and J by 6 bases, leaving 18 bases between them. Germline loops: CDR1 KGHSH, CDR2 LQKENI. This CDR3 contains 14 residues. The CDR3 bases are TGTGCCAGCTCCCAGATTTCGAGCTCGGGCGAGCAGTACTTC. Translation: CASSQISSSGEQYF.

The chain employs TRBV2 and TRBJ2-5, with D uncertain. The CDR3 extends over 14 amino acids. CDR1 is SNHLY, CDR2 FYNNEI, per germline. V lost 3 bases to trimming and J lost 4 bases, with 12 bases between them. This CDR3 reads CASSDDGRPETQYF. CDR3 coding DNA: TGTGCCAGCAGTGATGATGGCAGGCCAGAGACCCAGTACTTC.

The chain couples TRBV18 to TRBJ1-3; D ambiguous. The ends were cut back, 0 bases at V and 8 bases at J, with 8 bases in the middle. Germline assignment: CDR1 KGHSH and CDR2 LQKENI. The CDR3 has 13 residues. CDR3 residues: CASSPPVLDTIYF. The CDR3, as DNA: TGTGCCAGCTCACCACCGGTATTAGACACCATATATTTT.